The 25 T cell receptor beta chains below were found in one sample sequenced in a study of T cell changes during pregnancy in multiple sclerosis. Assay used: immunoSEQ multiplex PCR; TCRdb lists only in-frame clones, some missing. The data show almost 50,000 clones, nearly 95% seen once. The specimen comprised peripheral blood, sampled after pregnancy. These receptor sequences come from a female donor with multiple sclerosis, enrolled in a pregnancy study.

This chain links TRBV29-1 with TRBJ2-3; 9 bases match TRBD1. The CDR3 consists of 12 residues. CDR1 and CDR2 (germline): SQVTM, ANQGSEA. The V segment lost 6 bases and the J segment 6 bases; nucleotides outside the gene matches: 4. CDR3 bases: TGCAGCGTCGGACAGGGGAGCGATACGCAGTATTTT. This sequence encodes CSVGQGSDTQYF.

V gene TRBV19 combines with J gene TRBJ2-1, with TRBD1 as a possible D gene (6 bases). With 0 bases removed from V and 0 bases from J, the gap between germline ends came to 12 bases. The CDR3 contains 17 residues. The germline gives CDR1 LNHDA, CDR2 SQIVND (reference sequence). CDR3 in DNA: TGTGCCAGTAGTATAGATCCCACAGGGAGCTCCTACAATGAGCAGTTCTTC. Residues: CASSIDPTGSSYNEQFF.

The rearrangement uses TRBV6-1 and TRBJ1-2, with TRBD1 identical over 10 bases. Germline V lookup: CDR1 MNHNS, CDR2 SASEGT. There are 16 residues in the CDR3. Losses at the gene ends were 0 bases for V and 5 bases for J; bases not matched to a gene: 6. The CDR3 region is CASSEARGQGRYGYTF. CDR3 DNA sequence: TGTGCCAGCAGTGAAGCGCGGGGACAGGGGAGGTATGGCTACACCTTC.

The table lists this clone with a count of one. This chain links TRBV7-9 with TRBJ2-5; D is perhaps TRBD2 (5 bases). This CDR3 comprises 14 residues. Germline V gene sequence: CDR1 SEHNR, CDR2 FQNEAQ (reference sequence). V was clipped by 3 bases and J by 5 bases, with 13 bases between them. As DNA, the CDR3 is TGTGCCAGCAGCTTTCCGACTACGGGGGAGACCCAGTACTTC. Encoded protein: CASSFPTTGETQYF.

This rearrangement joins TRBV5-8 to TRBJ2-1; the match to TRBD2 covers 7 bases. CDR3 length: 13 amino acids. V shed 4 bases and J 6 bases; nucleotides not matched to a gene: 4. From germline, CDR1 is SGHTS and CDR2 YDEGEE. CDR3 protein: CASSPPGGNEQFF. CDR3 in DNA: TGTGCCAGCAGCCCCCCGGGGGGCAATGAGCAGTTCTTC.

V gene TRBV2 combines with J gene TRBJ1-1, with D possibly matching TRBD1 (5 bases). Trimming cost V 8 bases and J 1 base, with 11 bases left between them. CDR3 length: 13 amino acids. The germline CDR1 and CDR2 sequences are SNHLY and FYNNEI. The CDR3 protein is CASARGGNTEAFF. As DNA, the CDR3 is TGTGCCAGCGCCCGGGGGGGGAACACTGAAGCTTTCTTT. Drawing the rest from reference TRBV2 and TRBJ1-1, the complete variable domain is EPEVTQTPSHQVTQMGQEVILRCVPISNHLYFYWYRQILGQKVEFLVSFYNNEISEKSEIFDDQFSVERPDGSNFTLKIRSTKLEDSAMYFCASARGGNTEAFFGQGTRLTVV.

This sequence joins TRBV19 and TRBJ1-5; D call uncertain. Germline assignment: CDR1 LNHDA and CDR2 SQIVND (reference sequence). The V gene lost 0 bases and the J gene lost 0 bases, with 9 bases spanning the gap. This CDR3 has 16 amino acids. DNA for the CDR3: TGTGCCAGTAGTATAGATAGCAGCTATAGCAATCAGCCCCAGCATTTT. It specifies CASSIDSSYSNQPQHF.

In the case of this clone: At one of its ends the junction is not consistent with the germline gene, which may arise from a read error. This chain connects TRBV7-3 to TRBJ1-6; D is uncertain. CDR1 and CDR2 from the germline V gene are SGHTA and FQGTGA. This CDR3 contains 13 residues. The CDR3 bases are TGTGCCAGCGGCTTCGAGCCGAATTCACCCCTCCACTTT. Protein product: CASGFEPNSPLHF.

The J gene is TRBJ1-2, the V gene TRBV19; D is unresolved. V lost 3 bases and J 7 bases, leaving 12 bases between the germline ends. CDR3 length equals 13 residues. The germline V gene has CDR1 LNHDA and CDR2 SQIVND (reference sequence). The CDR3 bases are TGTGCCAGTAGTATGGCGGGTTTGGCTGGCTACACCTTC. Its protein is CASSMAGLAGYTF.

The chain joins TRBV19 to TRBJ1-5, with 7 nucleotides matching TRBD1. The CDR3 spans 13 residues. CDR1 and CDR2 (germline): LNHDA, SQIVND (reference sequence). V was clipped by 6 bases and J by 3 bases; unmatched bases: 2. CDR3 coding DNA: TGTGCCAGTAGGACAGGGTTCAATCAGCCCCAGCATTTT. Translation: CASRTGFNQPQHF. The whole variable domain, filled in from reference TRBV19 and TRBJ1-5, reads DGGITQSPKYLFRKEGQNVTLSCEQNLNHDAMYWYRQDPGQGLRLIYYSQIVNDFQKGDIAEGYSVSREKKESFPLTVTSAQKNPTAFYLCASRTGFNQPQHFGDGTRLSIL.

The chain employs TRBV2 and TRBJ2-3; tentative D call: TRBD2 (5 bases). The germline V gene has CDR1 SNHLY and CDR2 FYNNEI. The CDR3 extends over 16 amino acids. V was shortened by 1 base and J by 6 bases, with 17 bases between the two germline ends. Here the CDR3 DNA reads TGTGCCAGCAGTGAAGGCCGGACCAAACCGGGGGATACGCAGTATTTT. This codes for CASSEGRTKPGDTQYF.

The V call is TRBV7-3, the J call TRBJ2-5; D is unclear. The CDR3 consists of 13 residues. V was clipped by 3 bases and J by 2 bases, with 7 bases between them. Germline assignment: CDR1 SGHTA and CDR2 FQGTGA. In DNA, the CDR3 is TGTGCCAGCAGCTTGCTGAGACAAGAGACCCAGTACTTC. Protein sequence: CASSLLRQETQYF.

The chain recombines TRBV5-5 with TRBJ2-2; 7 nucleotides align to TRBD2. The CDR3 has 16 residues. The V gene's germline CDR1 is SGHKS and CDR2 YYEKEE (reference sequence). J gave up 4 bases and V 1 base, and 7 bases lay outside the gene matches. The CDR3 spells CASSLSPGRGTGELFF. The CDR3 bases are TGTGCCAGCAGCTTGTCTCCAGGGAGGGGCACCGGGGAGCTGTTTTTT.

The sample holds one count of this clone. DNA of the CDR3: TGCGCCAGCAGCGTACAGGGAAGCACAGATACGCAGTATTTT. It is translated as CASSVQGSTDTQYF. The chain recombines TRBV4-3 with TRBJ2-3; a possible D gene is TRBD1 (6 bases). The CDR3 has 14 amino acids. Germline values: CDR1 LGHNA, CDR2 YSLEER. Deletions cut 5 bases from V and 0 bases from J, with 9 bases between.

The chain joins TRBV11-2 to TRBJ2-1; 10 bases are shared with TRBD1. This CDR3 is 16 amino acids long. From germline, CDR1 is SGHAT and CDR2 FQNNGV. V was clipped by 5 bases and J by 10 bases; unmatched bases: 14. The CDR3 is CASSRTGGISPQEQFF. The CDR3 DNA follows: TGTGCCAGCAGCAGGACAGGGGGAATATCCCCCCAAGAGCAGTTCTTC.

V is TRBV7-2 and J is TRBJ2-3, with 10 bases fitting TRBD2. With 5 bases clipped from V and 5 bases from J, the junction kept 10 bases outside the gene matches. The CDR3 length is 16 residues. In germline, CDR1 is SGHTA, CDR2 FQGNSA. In nucleotides, the CDR3 is TGTGCCAGCAGCCCCGGACTAGCGGCGCGGGGAGATACGCAGTATTTT. Translated, it gives CASSPGLAARGDTQYF.

The chain has TRBV7-3 and TRBJ2-4, with D perhaps matching TRBD2 (6 bases). V lost 6 bases and J lost 1, with 13 bases in between. Germline values: CDR1 SGHTA, CDR2 FQGTGA. CDR3 length: 15 amino acids. CDR3 protein: CASSSTAGAKNIQYF. Here the CDR3 DNA reads TGTGCCAGCAGTAGCACGGCGGGGGCCAAAAACATTCAGTACTTC.

J is TRBJ1-2 and V is TRBV11-2; a possible D gene is TRBD1 (5 bases). CDR3 length equals 15 residues. The germline gives CDR1 SGHAT, CDR2 FQNNGV. Between the trimmed V and J ends, which lost 1 base and 3 bases, there was a span of 12 bases. In DNA form, the CDR3 reads TGTGCCAGCAGCTTAGGAGCAGGGTCTGACTATGGCTACACCTTC. This codes for CASSLGAGSDYGYTF.

V usage is TRBV6-6 and J usage is TRBJ2-2; D may be TRBD2 (6 bases). From germline, CDR1 is MNHNY and CDR2 SVGAGI (reference sequence). CDR3 length: 15 amino acids. V was shortened by 5 bases and J by 1 base, with 11 bases between the two germline ends. CDR3 nucleotides: TGTGCCAGCAGTCCCGGGACTCTGAACACCGGGGAGCTGTTTTTT. It encodes CASSPGTLNTGELFF.

The chain employs TRBV7-2 and TRBJ1-2, with D unclear. Trimming took 2 bases from V and 4 from J, leaving 14 bases between them. Germline loops: CDR1 SGHTA, CDR2 FQGNSA. The CDR3 is made up of 15 amino acids. DNA of the CDR3: TGTGCCAGCAGCTTACAAGGACGGGAAACCTATGGCTACACCTTC. Amino acid sequence: CASSLQGRETYGYTF.

This rearrangement joins TRBV5-1 to TRBJ2-7; TRBD2 matches at 12 bases. The V gene's germline CDR1 is SGHRS and CDR2 YFSETQ. The CDR3 totals 15 residues. V lost 4 bases to trimming and J lost 5 bases; unmatched junction nucleotides: 7. CDR3 DNA: TGCGCCAGCAGCGGCCCTAGCGGGGGGGACCACGAGCAGTACTTC. Translated: CASSGPSGGDHEQYF.

The chain couples TRBV19 to TRBJ1-5; TRBD1 might be the D (5 bases). From germline, CDR1 is LNHDA and CDR2 SQIVND (reference sequence). Trimming stripped 8 bases from V and 5 bases from J, with 19 bases between. The CDR3 consists of 15 residues. The CDR3 region has the DNA TGTGCCAGTCGGAACCCGGGACTTTGGGATCAGCCCCAGCATTTT. It translates to CASRNPGLWDQPQHF.

V usage is TRBV7-9 and J usage is TRBJ2-5; maybe TRBD2 (6 bases). The CDR3 runs to 14 residues. The V end lost 3 bases, the J end lost 4 bases, and 12 bases lay between the germline ends. The germline V gene encodes CDR1 SEHNR and CDR2 FQNEAQ (reference sequence). The DNA for the CDR3 is TGTGCCAGCAGCTTGGTACTAGCCCGAGAGACCCAGTACTTC. This sequence encodes CASSLVLARETQYF.

This chain links TRBV5-1 with TRBJ1-1; D is uncertain. Germline values: CDR1 SGHRS, CDR2 YFSETQ. V was shortened by 2 bases and J by 1 base, with 9 bases between the two germline ends. The CDR3 covers 14 residues. The CDR3 sequence is CASSLEGENTEAFF. Here the CDR3 DNA reads TGCGCCAGCAGCTTAGAAGGAGAGAACACTGAAGCTTTCTTT.

The rearrangement joins TRBV7-6 to TRBJ2-3; 7 bases are a match to TRBD1. The CDR3 is 15 residues long. The V gene end was trimmed by 1 base and the J gene end by 5 bases; junction bases not matched to a gene: 6. The germline V gene encodes CDR1 SGHVS and CDR2 FNYEAQ. CDR3 coding DNA: TGTGCCAGCAGCTTAGATAGGGGGCCGGTAGATACGCAGTATTTT. It encodes CASSLDRGPVDTQYF.